These T cell receptor beta chains were read from a single sample in a study of blood T cells in healthy people across ages. TCRdb re-analysed the 5' RACE reads in MiXCR, keeping a single row per CDR3 protein. This sample has some 900,000 distinct CDR3 sequences; more than 25% occur once, and the top ten carry around 16%. Material for sequencing was blood. The receptors come from a woman older than 75 in good health. The CDR3 runs from the conserved cysteine through the conserved F or W. D genes are given only for firm matches. Not all rows give a size; the values are once, few, many and, for expanded clones, a class.

j_call clone_size d_call v_call cdr3_nt cdr3_aa
TRBJ2-5 many . TRBV14 TGTGCCAGCAGCCAAGAATGGGGGACCCAGTACTTC CASSQEWGTQYF
TRBJ2-5 many TRBD2 TRBV12-3/TRBV12-4 TGTGCCAGCCGTGGACTAGCGGGGACTCAAGAGACCCAGTACTTC CASRGLAGTQETQYF
TRBJ1-2 . . TRBV6-2/TRBV6-3 TGTGCCAGCAGTGATATGAACTATGGCTACACCTTC CASSDMNYGYTF
TRBJ2-3 . . TRBV7-2 TGTGCCAGCAGCTTAAGACACAGGGCAGATACGCAGTATTTT CASSLRHRADTQYF
TRBJ1-4 many . TRBV29-1 TGCAGCGGTTTACCAGGGCCGGGGGAAAAACTGTTTTTT CSGLPGPGEKLFF
TRBJ1-2 many . TRBV27 TGTGCCAGCAGTTTGAGGGGCACGGGCCGTGATGGCTACACCTTC CASSLRGTGRDGYTF
TRBJ2-7 many TRBD1 TRBV20-1 TGCAGTGCTAACGACAGGGATTCCTACGAGCAGTACTTC CSANDRDSYEQYF
TRBJ2-1 . . TRBV7-9 TGTGCCAGCAGCTTTCGTTCCAGGGCTTTCAGCTCCTACAATGAGCAGTTCTTC CASSFRSRAFSSYNEQFF
TRBJ1-2 many TRBD1 TRBV5-1 TGCGCCAGCAGCGCTTGGGCCGGACAGGGACAAGACGGCTACACCTTC CASSAWAGQGQDGYTF
TRBJ2-5 . TRBD2 TRBV7-2 TGTGCCAGCAGCCACCGACTAGCGGGGGGATACAATGAGCAGTACTTC CASSHRLAGGYNEQYF
TRBJ2-7 few TRBD2 TRBV11-2 TGTGCCAGCAGCTCCGGACTAGCGGGAGACGAGCAGTACTTC CASSSGLAGDEQYF
TRBJ2-4 many . TRBV12-3/TRBV12-4 TGTGCCAGCAGACCGGGACGGAAAAACATTCAGTACTTC CASRPGRKNIQYF
TRBJ2-3 . . TRBV28 TGTACCAGCAGTAGTCATTCCACAGATACGCAGTATTTT CTSSSHSTDTQYF
TRBJ2-5 . . TRBV5-6 TGTGCCAGCAGGGAACGGGGGGCCGGAGAGACCCAGTACTTC CASRERGAGETQYF
TRBJ2-1 many . TRBV7-2 TGTGCCAGCAGCTTAGGGGCAGCTTCCTACAATGAGCAGTTCTTC CASSLGAASYNEQFF
TRBJ1-2 few . TRBV18 TGTGCCAGCTCACGAGGGGAGGAGGCTGGCTACACCTTC CASSRGEEAGYTF
TRBJ2-3 many TRBD1 TRBV7-9 TGTGCCAGCAGCTCAACGGACAGGGGGTTTCCAGATACGCAGTATTTT CASSSTDRGFPDTQYF
TRBJ2-1 . . TRBV7-8 TGTGCCAGCAGCTTAGGGGGGGTCGCGAATGAGCAGTTCTTC CASSLGGVANEQFF
TRBJ1-2 . TRBD1 TRBV7-2 TGTGCCAGCAGCTCCCAGGCCGGGACAGGAAATGGCTACACCTTC CASSSQAGTGNGYTF
TRBJ2-1 . TRBD1 TRBV19 TGTGCCAGTAGTATATCAGGGGGCTTGGATGAGCAGTTCTTC CASSISGGLDEQFF
TRBJ2-1 few . TRBV15 TGTGCCACCAGCAGAGAGATGACGGGATACTACAATGAGCAGTTCTTC CATSREMTGYYNEQFF
TRBJ2-3 . TRBD2 TRBV20-1 TGCAGTGCTAGAGGGGGAGCGGGGGCATCAGATACGCAGTATTTT CSARGGAGASDTQYF
TRBJ2-5 . . TRBV27 TGTGCCAGCAGTTTATCAAGAATTACTTTCACTAGCACGGAAGAGACCCAGTACTTC CASSLSRITFTSTEETQYF
TRBJ1-6 few TRBD1 TRBV2 TGTGCCAGCAGTGAAGCGGGGACAGGGCTGAATTCACCCCTCCACTTT CASSEAGTGLNSPLHF
TRBJ1-4 few . TRBV30 TGTGCCTGGGGAACCGGGACCTCCGAAGAAAAACTGTTTTTT CAWGTGTSEEKLFF
TRBJ2-5 once . TRBV7-2 TGTGCCAGCAGTCTATATATAAACCAAGAGACCCAGTACTTC CASSLYINQETQYF
TRBJ2-4 many TRBD1 TRBV4-3 TGCGCCAGCAGCCAAGAGAGGCCGGGACAGGGGCGGATTAACAAAAACATTCAGTACTTC CASSQERPGQGRINKNIQYF
TRBJ1-6 many TRBD1 TRBV4-2 TGTGCCAGCAGCCAAGGGGAGACAGGGAGGAATTCACCCCTCCACTTT CASSQGETGRNSPLHF
TRBJ2-3 many . TRBV3-1 TGTGCCAGCAGCTTTTACGGGGGAGGAGGCACAGATACGCAGTATTTT CASSFYGGGGTDTQYF
TRBJ2-5 many . TRBV15 TGTGCCACCAGCAGAGGCGGATCTCAAGAGACCCAGTACTTC CATSRGGSQETQYF
TRBJ1-2 . . TRBV19 TGTGCCAGTAGTGGGGACGGTATCAACTATGGCTACACCTTC CASSGDGINYGYTF
TRBJ1-3 . . TRBV30 TGTGCCTGGAGTGTACGCGGAGGAGGAAACACCATATATTTT CAWSVRGGGNTIYF
TRBJ2-5 many . TRBV20-1 TGCAGTGCTTCAAACGCCGGGGAGACCCAGTACTTC CSASNAGETQYF
TRBJ2-1 many TRBD2 TRBV14 TGTGCCAGCAGCCAAACTTCCGGGACTAGCCGTCGTCTTTTTAATGAGCAGTTCTTC CASSQTSGTSRRLFNEQFF
TRBJ2-5 many . TRBV20-1 TGCGATTTTGATGGGGAAGAGACCCAGTACTTC CDFDGEETQYF
TRBJ1-2 many TRBD1 TRBV12-3/TRBV12-4 TGTGCCAGCAGTCCGGGGAAGACAGGGATCTATGGCTACACCTTC CASSPGKTGIYGYTF
TRBJ1-1 few . TRBV29-1 TGCAGCGTCGCAAGACAGCGATCGAATTTGAACACTGAAGCTTTCTTT CSVARQRSNLNTEAFF
TRBJ1-4 . . TRBV5-6 TGTGCCAGCAGCTTGGAACGCAGATCCGATGAAAAACTGTTTTTT CASSLERRSDEKLFF
TRBJ2-5 few . TRBV7-9 TGTGCCAGCAGCTTAGCGGGTAGCTTAGAGACCCAGTACTTC CASSLAGSLETQYF
TRBJ2-4 many . TRBV7-8 TGTGCCAGCAGCCCTAGGAGGGGGGTTGTGGCCAAAAACATTCAGTACTTC CASSPRRGVVAKNIQYF
TRBJ2-1 . . TRBV7-2 TGTGCCAGCAGCTTACTAGCGCTCTTGGGCAGCTCCTACAATGAGCAGTTCTTC CASSLLALLGSSYNEQFF
TRBJ1-2 many . TRBV5-5 TGTGCCAGCAGCTCGTGGAGGGGTGGCTACACCTTC CASSSWRGGYTF
TRBJ1-4 . . TRBV15 TGTGCCACCAGCAGAGTCGGTAGGCTAGTTGCAACTAATGAAAAACTGTTTTTT CATSRVGRLVATNEKLFF
TRBJ2-3 . TRBD2 TRBV6-2/TRBV6-3 TGTGCCAGCAGTTACACGGGGGGGCCGGCAGATACGCAGTATTTT CASSYTGGPADTQYF